This TCR beta chain comes out of a study of shared clonotypes between healthy human individuals. Findings and limits, study-wide: Non-shared clonotypes showed lower generation probabilities than clonotypes common to all four donors. Clonotype sharing across donors was expected to vary with sequencing depth. The sampled material consisted only of blood, and tissue repertoires are likely to differ.

Sequencing used immunoSEQ multiplex PCR; TCRdb keeps in-frame clones, though not all of them. The data contain some 1,900,000 clones, over 85% of them singletons. The CDR3 runs 14 residues. Germline lookup yields CDR1 MGHRA and CDR2 YSYEKL. V was pared by 2 bases and J by 1 base, with 7 bases between. As for this clone: The antigen remains undetermined.

The naive CD8 population came from CD45RO-negative cells selected for CCR7, without terminally differentiated effector memory CD45RA+ cells. The receptor comes from a man aged 18 to 35 in good health. The sequencing sample was made of naive CD8+ T cells sorted from blood. The rearrangement links TRBV4-1 to TRBJ2-3; no firm D call. For the CDR3, the DNA is TGCGCCAGCAGCCAATTTTTGGGCACAGATACGCAGTATTTT. It encodes CASSQFLGTDTQYF.